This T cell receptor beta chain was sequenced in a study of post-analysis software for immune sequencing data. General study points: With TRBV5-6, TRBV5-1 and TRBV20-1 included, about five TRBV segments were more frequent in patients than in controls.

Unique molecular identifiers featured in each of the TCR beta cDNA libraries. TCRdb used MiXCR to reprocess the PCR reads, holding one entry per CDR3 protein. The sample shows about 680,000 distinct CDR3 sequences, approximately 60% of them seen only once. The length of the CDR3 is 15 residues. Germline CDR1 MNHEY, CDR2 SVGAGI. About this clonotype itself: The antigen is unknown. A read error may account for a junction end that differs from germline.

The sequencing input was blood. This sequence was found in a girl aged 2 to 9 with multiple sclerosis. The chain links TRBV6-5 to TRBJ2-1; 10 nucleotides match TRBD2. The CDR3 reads CASSDVAGGVGELFF. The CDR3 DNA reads TGTGCCAGCAGTGACGTAGCGGGAGGTGTTGGTGAGCTGTTCTTC.